This is a list of T cell receptor beta chains from one sample in a study of T-cell memory formation after mild COVID-19. Each CDR3 protein gets one entry after TCRdb re-called the 5' RACE reads with MiXCR. This table holds roughly 130,000 distinct CDR3 sequences, 5% to 6.5% found once. Input material: PBMCs or a T cell subset sorted from them (not recorded which). The receptor set was obtained from an adult woman who had mild COVID-19 (a few samples of this study predate the infection). Cell type and time point are not known. Both conserved end residues are part of each CDR3. The order of the fields is J gene, V gene, clone size, CDR3 length, D gene, CDR3 DNA, CDR3 protein. A D gene is named only where the DNA matches it firmly. Only part of the rows carry a size: once, few, many, or a class if the clone is expanded.

j_gene: TRBJ2-1; v_gene: TRBV29-1; abundance: many; len: 13; d_gene: .; CDR3nt: TGCAGCGTTGAAGTCCAGTTTAGTTATGAGCAGTTCTTC; CDR3aa: CSVEVQFSYEQFF
j_gene: TRBJ1-2; v_gene: TRBV7-9; abundance: few; len: 13; d_gene: .; CDR3nt: TGTGCCAGCAGATCCGGGACGTCCTATGGCTACACCTTC; CDR3aa: CASRSGTSYGYTF
j_gene: TRBJ1-1; v_gene: TRBV12-5; abundance: .; len: 14; d_gene: .; CDR3nt: TGTGCTAGTGGCGCGACAGGACGGAACACTGAAGCTTTCTTT; CDR3aa: CASGATGRNTEAFF
j_gene: TRBJ2-1; v_gene: TRBV28; abundance: many; len: 14; d_gene: .; CDR3nt: TGTGCCAGCAGTTCGTGGACAGACGACAATGAGCAGTTCTTC; CDR3aa: CASSSWTDDNEQFF
j_gene: TRBJ1-2; v_gene: TRBV9; abundance: .; len: 18; d_gene: .; CDR3nt: TGTGCCAGCAGCCTGGGCCGGGACAACCTAAAGGGCCACTATGGCTACACCTTC; CDR3aa: CASSLGRDNLKGHYGYTF
j_gene: TRBJ2-7; v_gene: TRBV20-1; abundance: medium-sized; len: 11; d_gene: .; CDR3nt: TGCAGTGCTGAAAGATCCTACGAGCAGTACTTC; CDR3aa: CSAERSYEQYF
j_gene: TRBJ2-1; v_gene: TRBV27; abundance: many; len: 15; d_gene: .; CDR3nt: TGTGCCAGCAGTTTGGACCCGAGCTCCTACAATGAGCAGTTCTTC; CDR3aa: CASSLDPSSYNEQFF
j_gene: TRBJ1-5; v_gene: TRBV2; abundance: few; len: 14; d_gene: .; CDR3nt: TGTGCCAGCGGCTCCATACGTCGGGATCAGCCCCAGCATTTT; CDR3aa: CASGSIRRDQPQHF
j_gene: TRBJ2-7; v_gene: TRBV5-7; abundance: many; len: 15; d_gene: .; CDR3nt: TGTGCCAGCAGCTCCCGGGGGCCCCTCCCCTACGAGCAGTACTTC; CDR3aa: CASSSRGPLPYEQYF
j_gene: TRBJ2-1; v_gene: TRBV5-6; abundance: many; len: 15; d_gene: TRBD2; CDR3nt: TGTGCCAGCAGCTTTAGGACTAGCGATGCGGATGAGCAGTTCTTC; CDR3aa: CASSFRTSDADEQFF
j_gene: TRBJ2-5; v_gene: TRBV12-3/TRBV12-4; abundance: many; len: 17; d_gene: TRBD1; CDR3nt: TGTGCCAGCAGTTTAACCTCCTCGAGGGGGCGGGTGGAGACCCAGTACTTC; CDR3aa: CASSLTSSRGRVETQYF
j_gene: TRBJ2-5; v_gene: TRBV7-2; abundance: many; len: 13; d_gene: .; CDR3nt: TGTGCCAGCAGCCCCCCCGATCTAGAGACCCAGTACTTC; CDR3aa: CASSPPDLETQYF
j_gene: TRBJ2-4; v_gene: TRBV9; abundance: few; len: 15; d_gene: .; CDR3nt: TGTGCCAGCAGCGTAGGGACTATCGGCGTGAACATTCAGTACTTC; CDR3aa: CASSVGTIGVNIQYF
j_gene: TRBJ1-1; v_gene: TRBV7-8; abundance: many; len: 15; d_gene: .; CDR3nt: TGTGCCAGCAGCTTACCCTGGGGGCCGAACACTGAAGCTTTCTTT; CDR3aa: CASSLPWGPNTEAFF
j_gene: TRBJ1-1; v_gene: TRBV19; abundance: .; len: 13; d_gene: .; CDR3nt: TGTGCCAGTAGAGGGGGGACGTACACTGAAGCTTTCTTT; CDR3aa: CASRGGTYTEAFF
j_gene: TRBJ1-1; v_gene: TRBV5-1; abundance: .; len: 17; d_gene: .; CDR3nt: TGCGCCAGCAGCTTGATGCCCGGGGGGTTTCCGAACACTGAAGCTTTCTTT; CDR3aa: CASSLMPGGFPNTEAFF
j_gene: TRBJ1-6; v_gene: TRBV4-1; abundance: many; len: 14; d_gene: .; CDR3nt: TGCGCCAGCAGCCAAACGGGGAGCAATTCACCCCTCCACTTT; CDR3aa: CASSQTGSNSPLHF
j_gene: TRBJ2-5; v_gene: TRBV4-3; abundance: .; len: 15; d_gene: TRBD1; CDR3nt: TGCGCCAGCAGCCAAGACGGGACAGAACAAGAGACCCAGTACTTC; CDR3aa: CASSQDGTEQETQYF
j_gene: TRBJ1-1; v_gene: TRBV20-1; abundance: many; len: 12; d_gene: .; CDR3nt: TGCAGTGCCGAGGGGTTGGGGACTGAAGCTTTCTTT; CDR3aa: CSAEGLGTEAFF
j_gene: TRBJ1-1; v_gene: TRBV7-6; abundance: few; len: 14; d_gene: TRBD1; CDR3nt: TGTGCCAGCAGCACGACAGGGGCGGGCACTGAAGCTTTCTTT; CDR3aa: CASSTTGAGTEAFF
j_gene: TRBJ1-1; v_gene: TRBV6-1; abundance: .; len: 13; d_gene: .; CDR3nt: TGTGCCAGCAGTCTACATTTGAACACTGAAGCTTTCTTT; CDR3aa: CASSLHLNTEAFF
j_gene: TRBJ2-5; v_gene: TRBV20-1; abundance: .; len: 14; d_gene: TRBD2; CDR3nt: TGCAGTGCTCGACAGCGGGGGGGAGGGGAGACCCAGTACTTC; CDR3aa: CSARQRGGGETQYF
j_gene: TRBJ1-2; v_gene: TRBV5-1; abundance: .; len: 15; d_gene: TRBD1; CDR3nt: TGCGCCACCAAGACAGGGGGCTTAACTAACTATGGCTACACCTTC; CDR3aa: CATKTGGLTNYGYTF
j_gene: TRBJ1-5; v_gene: TRBV6-1; abundance: .; len: 15; d_gene: TRBD1; CDR3nt: TGTGCCAGCAGTTCAGGACAGGGAAGCAATCAGCCCCAGCATTTT; CDR3aa: CASSSGQGSNQPQHF
j_gene: TRBJ2-1; v_gene: TRBV7-9; abundance: .; len: 8; d_gene: .; CDR3nt: TGTGCCAGCAGCTTGGAGTTCTTC; CDR3aa: CASSLEFF
j_gene: TRBJ2-7; v_gene: TRBV24-1; abundance: many; len: 14; d_gene: TRBD2; CDR3nt: TGTGCCACCAGTGGTGCGGGGGACCCCTACGAGCAGTACTTC; CDR3aa: CATSGAGDPYEQYF
j_gene: TRBJ2-3; v_gene: TRBV11-2; abundance: .; len: 16; d_gene: TRBD2; CDR3nt: TGTGCCAGCAGCTCAGAGTCTAGCGGGAACGGAGATACGCAGTATTTT; CDR3aa: CASSSESSGNGDTQYF
j_gene: TRBJ2-1; v_gene: TRBV20-1; abundance: many; len: 11; d_gene: .; CDR3nt: TGCAGTGCTACCGATAGGGACGAGCGGTTCTTC; CDR3aa: CSATDRDERFF
j_gene: TRBJ2-3; v_gene: TRBV4-2; abundance: many; len: 18; d_gene: TRBD2; CDR3nt: TGTGCCAGCACCCGGGAAGGGGGGCCTAGCGGGAGTACAGATACGCAGTATTTT; CDR3aa: CASTREGGPSGSTDTQYF
j_gene: TRBJ2-1; v_gene: TRBV27; abundance: many; len: 15; d_gene: TRBD1; CDR3nt: TGTGCCAGCAGTTTAGGGGGACAGGGATACAATGAGCAGTTCTTC; CDR3aa: CASSLGGQGYNEQFF
j_gene: TRBJ2-2; v_gene: TRBV6-5; abundance: .; len: 17; d_gene: TRBD1; CDR3nt: TGTGCCAGCAGTTACTCGTTCCCAGGGGGCGCCTCTGGGGAGCTGTTTTTT; CDR3aa: CASSYSFPGGASGELFF
j_gene: TRBJ2-7; v_gene: TRBV29-1; abundance: .; len: 13; d_gene: .; CDR3nt: TGCAGCGTCAAGAGGGCAGTTTCCTACGAGCAGTACTTC; CDR3aa: CSVKRAVSYEQYF
j_gene: TRBJ2-1; v_gene: TRBV23-1; abundance: .; len: 17; d_gene: TRBD2; CDR3nt: TGCGCCAGCAGTCCCGATAAAAGCGGGGGAGTCTACAATGAGCAGTTCTTC; CDR3aa: CASSPDKSGGVYNEQFF
j_gene: TRBJ2-3; v_gene: TRBV11-2; abundance: few; len: 15; d_gene: .; CDR3nt: TGTGCCAGCAGCCCGGGGCCCGTTGGGACAGATACGCAGTATTTT; CDR3aa: CASSPGPVGTDTQYF
j_gene: TRBJ2-1; v_gene: TRBV6-1; abundance: many; len: 15; d_gene: TRBD2; CDR3nt: TGTGCCAGCAGTACGGGACTAGCCCACTACAATGAGCAGTTCTTC; CDR3aa: CASSTGLAHYNEQFF
j_gene: TRBJ2-4; v_gene: TRBV24-1; abundance: .; len: 14; d_gene: .; CDR3nt: TGTGCCACCAGTGATTCCCCACTTGAGTCCATTCAGTACTTC; CDR3aa: CATSDSPLESIQYF
j_gene: TRBJ1-2; v_gene: TRBV7-8; abundance: .; len: 12; d_gene: .; CDR3nt: TGTGCCAGCAGCCCTTGGGTCCAAGGCTACACCTTC; CDR3aa: CASSPWVQGYTF
j_gene: TRBJ2-1; v_gene: TRBV5-1; abundance: many; len: 19; d_gene: TRBD2; CDR3nt: TGCGCCAGCACCCTATGGGGGCTAGCGGGAGGGAGCTCCTACAATGAGCAGTTCTTC; CDR3aa: CASTLWGLAGGSSYNEQFF